The 23 T cell receptor beta chains below come from one sample, sequenced in a study of low-dose radiotherapy and immunotherapy resistance in tumors. Gene-specific TRAV and TRBV primers were used for first-strand cDNA, covering alpha and beta chains. Over roughly 18 PCR cycles, TCRs were amplified from a constant-region primer and V-primer adapter. TCRdb re-analysed the reads in MiXCR, keeping a single row per CDR3 protein. The table lists about 91,000 distinct CDR3 sequences, 20% to 25% of them singletons. The time point: after trial treatment. Treatment reported: LDRT plus nivolumab, ipilimumab, low-dose cyclophosphamide and aspirin (RACIN trial). Sequenced material: PBMCs, taken after low-dose radiotherapy plus immunotherapy. The receptors shown here come from a female donor with ovarian cancer.

Notes on this clonotype: A far larger clone is a single base away, which makes a read error likely. This chain links TRBV24-1 with TRBJ2-1; D unclear. Germline values: CDR1 KGHDR, CDR2 SFDVKD. CDR3 length: 11 amino acids. V gave up 5 bases and J gave up 9 bases, with 7 bases separating them. The DNA for the CDR3 is TGTGCCACCAGTGCTCTGGGTGAGCAGTTCTTC. Amino acid sequence: CATSALGEQFF.

As to this clonotype: A far larger clone is one nucleotide away, so this likely arose from a read error. The chain employs TRBV6-1 and TRBJ1-1; D not certain. The germline V gene has CDR1 MNHNS and CDR2 SASEGT. The CDR3 is 14 amino acids. V was shortened by 5 bases and J by 1 base, with 11 bases between the two germline ends. Here the CDR3 reads CASSYQGPNTEAFF. As DNA, the CDR3 is TGTGCCAGCAGTTACCAAGGGCCGAACACTGAAGCTTTCTTT.

This clonotype was recorded many times. The rearrangement joins TRBV19 to TRBJ2-7; the D is unclear. The CDR3 spans 14 residues. Trimming pared 4 bases from V and 5 bases from J, leaving 15 bases between. Germline V gene data show CDR1 as LNHDA and CDR2 as SQIVND (reference sequence). The CDR3 protein is CASSTSWGSHEQYF. The CDR3 nucleotides are TGTGCCAGTAGTACCTCGTGGGGTTCCCACGAGCAGTACTTC.

This clonotype was observed at least ten times. This CDR3 is CASSIEGGMTEAFF. The CDR3 region has the DNA TGTGCCAGTAGTATAGAAGGGGGCATGACTGAAGCTTTCTTT. The chain employs TRBV19 and TRBJ1-1; TRBD1 agrees at 7 bases. CDR3 length: 14 residues. The V and J ends lost 0 bases and 5 bases, in that order; junction bases with no gene match: 3. Germline CDR1 LNHDA, CDR2 SQIVND (reference sequence).

This clonotype was seen at least ten times. The V gene is TRBV12-3 or TRBV12-4, the J gene TRBJ2-1, with 8 bases identical to TRBD1. Trimming took 6 bases from V and 4 from J; bases not matched to a gene: 11. The CDR3 is 16 amino acids. The CDR3 reads CASRKIQGALYNEQFF. CDR3 nucleotides: TGTGCCAGCAGAAAAATCCAGGGGGCGTTGTACAATGAGCAGTTCTTC.

V gene TRBV29-1 combines with J gene TRBJ1-5, with 8 nucleotides matching TRBD1. Per germline, CDR1 SQVTM and CDR2 ANQGSEA. The CDR3 has 13 amino acids. V was pared by 6 bases and J by 6 bases, with 7 bases of the junction left unmatched. CDR3 amino acids: CSVVTGGGQPQHF. DNA of the CDR3: TGCAGCGTGGTAACAGGGGGTGGTCAGCCCCAGCATTTT.

Ten or more counts support this clonotype. The chain has TRBV29-1 and TRBJ1-1; D call uncertain. Trimming removed 4 bases at V and 1 base at J, with 10 bases between. The germline gives CDR1 SQVTM, CDR2 ANQGSEA. The CDR3 is made up of 13 amino acids. CDR3 amino acids: CSVVVGRNTEAFF. In DNA, the CDR3 is TGCAGCGTTGTCGTGGGCAGGAACACTGAAGCTTTCTTT.

This clonotype has ten or more counts. The chain has TRBV20-1 and TRBJ2-1; D remains ambiguous. V was pared by 2 bases and J by 8 bases, with 13 bases between. Germline values: CDR1 DFQATT, CDR2 SNEGSKA (reference sequence). The CDR3 spans 13 residues. The CDR3 DNA follows: TGCAGTGCTAGAAAGCCCAGGCATGATGAGCAGTTCTTC. As protein: CSARKPRHDEQFF.

This clonotype showed up many times. The chain couples TRBV28 to TRBJ2-4; unclear D gene. Trimming stripped 6 bases from V and 0 bases from J, with 6 bases between. The CDR3 extends over 13 amino acids. The germline CDR1 and CDR2 sequences are MDHEN and SYDVKM. The DNA for the CDR3 is TGTGCCAGCAGCCGCCCAGCCAAAAACATTCAGTACTTC. This sequence encodes CASSRPAKNIQYF. Filled out from reference TRBV28 and TRBJ2-4, the complete variable domain reads DVKVTQSSRYLVKRTGEKVFLECVQDMDHENMFWYRQDPGLGLRLIYFSYDVKMKEKGDIPEGYSVSREKKERFSLILESASTNQTSMYLCASSRPAKNIQYFGAGTRLSVL.

The V gene is TRBV6-1, the J gene TRBJ2-1, with TRBD1 matching over 8 bases. The V gene's germline CDR1 is MNHNS and CDR2 SASEGT. This CDR3 has 15 amino acids. Losses at the gene ends were 5 bases for V and 2 bases for J; bases not matched to a gene: 5. For the CDR3, the DNA is TGTGCCAGCAGTCCGGACAGGGTAGCCTACAATGAGCAGTTCTTC. This translates into CASSPDRVAYNEQFF.

Ten or more counts support this clonotype. The V gene is TRBV15, the J gene TRBJ2-1; TRBD2 aligns across 9 bases. Germline assignment: CDR1 LNHNV and CDR2 YYDKDF (reference sequence). The junction had 4 bases not matched to a gene; V was cut back by 4 bases and J by 3 bases. The CDR3 sequence is 15 residues long. The CDR3 region is CATSIYSGSYNEQFF. The CDR3 DNA reads as TGTGCCACCAGCATATATAGCGGGAGCTACAATGAGCAGTTCTTC.

This clonotype was picked up many times. The rearrangement uses TRBV5-6 and TRBJ2-2, with D perhaps TRBD2 (6 bases). V dropped 3 bases and J dropped 1 base, with 22 bases sitting between them. CDR1 is SGHDT and CDR2 is YYEEEE in the germline V gene. CDR3 length: 19 residues. The CDR3 nucleotides are TGTGCCAGCAGCTCTTTTTCGGGGGAAGCGGAGAGGAACACCGGGGAGCTGTTTTTT. Residues: CASSSFSGEAERNTGELFF.

In this sample, this clonotype turned up many times. The J gene is TRBJ2-7, the V gene TRBV11-2, with TRBD1 identical over 7 bases. Germline trimming cut 5 bases from V and 4 bases from J; bases unmatched to any gene: 8. Germline assignment: CDR1 SGHAT and CDR2 FQNNGV. The CDR3 has 14 amino acids. The CDR3 spells CASSGSVQGYEQYF. The CDR3 nucleotides read TGTGCCAGCAGCGGAAGTGTACAGGGGTACGAGCAGTACTTC.

This clonotype was counted many times. This rearrangement joins TRBV7-2 to TRBJ2-7; a weak D match, TRBD1 (7 bases). CDR1 is SGHTA and CDR2 is FQGNSA in the germline V gene. V lost 0 bases, J lost 3 bases, and 21 bases lay in between. This CDR3 is built from 18 residues. The CDR3 nucleotides read TGTGCCAGCAGCTTAGCGCTGCAGGGGGGCCCAACCTTCTACGAGCAGTACTTC. It codes for CASSLALQGGPTFYEQYF.

This clonotype was found many times. The chain carries TRBV6-2 or TRBV6-3 and TRBJ2-1; D unclear. Germline assignment: CDR1 MNHEY and CDR2 SVGEGT. V dropped 6 bases and J dropped 3 bases, with 12 bases sitting between them. This CDR3 has 14 amino acids. CDR3 nucleotides: TGTGCCAGCAGCCGCATCACGAACTACAATGAGCAGTTCTTC. Translated: CASSRITNYNEQFF.

This clonotype appeared many times. The chain uses TRBV20-1 and TRBJ2-3; 13 positions match TRBD2. CDR1 and CDR2 (germline): DFQATT, SNEGSKA (reference sequence). The J segment lost 5 bases and the V segment lost 6 bases, leaving 2 bases of the junction unmatched. This CDR3 is built from 13 residues. CDR3 sequence reads: CSAGTSGEDTQYF. The CDR3 DNA is TGCAGTGCCGGGACTAGCGGGGAAGATACGCAGTATTTT.

This clonotype was counted only a few times. The chain has TRBV11-3 and TRBJ2-1; 8 positions match TRBD2. The junction had 23 bases not matched to a gene; V was cut back by 7 bases and J by 9 bases. This CDR3 contains 18 residues. The germline V gene has CDR1 SGHNT and CDR2 YENEEA. The CDR3 sequence: CASTRRSGSDSGRSEQFF. CDR3 sequence (DNA): TGTGCCAGCACTCGACGAAGCGGGAGCGATTCGGGTCGGAGTGAGCAGTTCTTC.

DNA for the CDR3: TGCGCCAGCAGCCAAGGATACAGGGATCCGGGCGCAGATACGCAGTATTTT. As protein: CASSQGYRDPGADTQYF. The genes are TRBV4-1 and TRBJ2-3, with D possibly being TRBD1 (6 bases). V was cut by 1 base and J by 4 bases, with 18 bases left in between. Germline V CDR1 and CDR2: MGHRA, YSYEKL. The CDR3 runs 17 residues.

This clonotype was counted ten times or more. J is TRBJ2-6 and V is TRBV4-2; D remains ambiguous. Germline V lookup: CDR1 LGHNA, CDR2 YNFKEQ. This CDR3 has 18 amino acids. V was clipped by 6 bases and J by 0 bases, with 18 bases between them. The DNA of the CDR3 is TGTGCCAGCAGTCCCCAGACCCGAGTCCCCTCTGGGGCCAACGTCCTGACTTTC. Translation: CASSPQTRVPSGANVLTF.

This clonotype was observed many times. V is TRBV6-8 and J is TRBJ1-1, with TRBD1 matching 9 bases. V shed 7 bases and J 4 bases; nucleotides not matched to a gene: 4. The CDR3 totals 13 residues. Germline V gives CDR1 MNHGY, CDR2 SAAAGT. The CDR3 is CASNNRGPTEAFF. The DNA of the CDR3 is TGTGCCAGCAATAACAGGGGGCCCACTGAAGCTTTCTTT.

This clonotype was counted between two and nine times. A read error likely explains this, since a far larger clone differs by one base. V usage is TRBV4-3 and J usage is TRBJ2-5, with 10 bases lining up with TRBD2. J lost 11 bases, V lost 5 bases, and 14 bases had no gene match. Germline CDR1 and CDR2: LGHNA and YSLEER. The CDR3 loop spans 15 amino acids. CDR3 in amino acids: CASSSRLAGAEEQYF. CDR3 DNA: TGCGCCAGCAGCTCCCGTCTAGCGGGAGCGGAGGAGCAGTACTTC.

This clonotype was recorded once. A far larger clone differs by one base, so this is likely a read error. This chain uses TRBV6-6 with TRBJ2-7, with TRBD1 matching 7 bases. Trimming took 5 bases from V and 7 from J; bases not matched to a gene: 20. The CDR3 extends over 17 amino acids. The germline V gene has CDR1 MNHNY and CDR2 SVGAGI (reference sequence). DNA of the CDR3: TGTGCCAGCAGTAACCCCCGACAGGGACCGATCTACAATGAGCAGTACTTC. It translates to CASSNPRQGPIYNEQYF.

This clonotype was recorded many times. The rearrangement joins TRBV25-1 to TRBJ1-1, with D perhaps TRBD1 (6 bases). Germline CDR1 and CDR2: MGHDK and SYGVNS. The CDR3 sequence is 15 residues long. Deletions cut 6 bases from V and 1 base from J, with 15 bases between. CDR3 sequence: CASSPVQGRNTEAFF. The CDR3 DNA reads as TGTGCCAGCAGCCCCGTTCAGGGGCGGAACACTGAAGCTTTCTTT.